What follows are 15 T cell receptor beta chains derived from one specimen sequenced in a study of identical twins. Each CDR3 protein gets one entry after TCRdb re-called the 5' RACE reads with MiXCR. The table lists 400,000 to 550,000 distinct CDR3 sequences, roughly a fifth of them singletons. These data were also filed under a second study, of T cells expressing NK-cell markers.

The source material was CD4+ T cells sorted from blood. Receptors originate from a woman aged 18-30 years in good health.

V and J are TRBV9 and TRBJ1-5, with D tentatively TRBD1 (5 bases). V lost 2 bases and J lost 8, with 11 bases in between. The CDR3 runs 13 residues. Germline CDR1 reads SGDLS; CDR2 reads YYNGEE. For the CDR3, the DNA is TGTGCCAGCAGCGTCGGGGACCAAGAGCCCCAGCATTTT. It codes for CASSVGDQEPQHF.

This clonotype showed up just a few times. The chain employs TRBV24-1 and TRBJ2-1; D is unclear. The V end was cut by 3 bases, the J end by 10 bases, with 12 bases between. Germline CDR1 is KGHDR and CDR2 is SFDVKD. The CDR3 sequence is 13 residues long. The CDR3 coding sequence is TGTGCCACCAGTGATGGGTCGGCTGGCGAGCAGTTCTTC. Translation gives CATSDGSAGEQFF.

V is TRBV20-1 and J is TRBJ2-7; D gene ambiguous. Germline V CDR1 and CDR2: DFQATT, SNEGSKA (reference sequence). Trimming took 6 bases from V and 7 from J, leaving 16 bases between them. The CDR3 totals 12 residues. CDR3 sequence reads: CSAAGAPKEQYF. CDR3 DNA: TGCAGTGCAGCCGGAGCCCCGAAGGAGCAGTACTTC.

This clonotype showed up many times. The V gene is TRBV19, the J gene TRBJ1-1; D is undetermined. Trimming removed 5 bases from V and 1 base from J, with 14 bases in between. Germline V CDR1 and CDR2: LNHDA, SQIVND (reference sequence). This CDR3 comprises 15 residues. In DNA, the CDR3 is TGTGCCAGTAGTGCCCAGGAATATCGGAACACTGAAGCTTTCTTT. Its translation is CASSAQEYRNTEAFF.

V is TRBV6-1 and J is TRBJ1-6; 8 bases line up with TRBD1. Germline V lookup: CDR1 MNHNS, CDR2 SASEGT. J lost 8 bases, V lost 6 bases, and 9 bases had no gene match. The CDR3 length is 15 residues. In DNA form, the CDR3 reads TGTGCCAGCAGCCGACAGGGGTTAGAGCATTCACCCCTCCACTTT. It translates to CASSRQGLEHSPLHF.

The chain couples TRBV20-1 to TRBJ1-2; D perhaps matches TRBD1 (5 bases). The CDR3 is 14 amino acids. Trimming left V 1 base short and J 4 bases short, with 13 bases between. From germline, CDR1 is DFQATT and CDR2 SNEGSKA (reference sequence). The CDR3 loop reads CSARGATGAYGYTF. The CDR3, as DNA: TGCAGTGCTAGAGGGGCAACCGGGGCCTATGGCTACACCTTC.

This clonotype was picked up many times. The J gene is TRBJ2-1, the V gene TRBV20-1, with a possible D match to TRBD2 (6 bases). Germline CDR1 reads DFQATT; CDR2 reads SNEGSKA (reference sequence). With 5 bases removed from V and 10 bases from J, the gap between germline ends came to 18 bases. CDR3 length equals 13 residues. DNA of the CDR3: TGCAGTGCTTTAGCCGCTATTGGGAGGGAGCAGTTCTTC. Protein sequence: CSALAAIGREQFF.

This clonotype was picked up a small number of times. This rearrangement joins TRBV7-6 to TRBJ2-2, with D unresolved. Germline CDR1 and CDR2: SGHVS and FNYEAQ. The CDR3 is 19 residues long. V shed 1 base and J shed 2 bases, with 20 bases lying between them. The CDR3 spells CASSLVAQPVPLNTGELFF. The DNA for the CDR3 is TGTGCCAGCAGCTTAGTGGCACAGCCGGTCCCATTAAACACCGGGGAGCTGTTTTTT.

In its sample, this clonotype was seen many times. The chain carries TRBV15 and TRBJ1-2; D not resolved. The CDR3 runs to 15 residues. Trimming took 0 bases from V and 8 from J, leaving 16 bases between them. Germline V gene lookup returns CDR1 LNHNV and CDR2 YYDKDF (reference sequence). The CDR3 here is CATSRDLSGSSGYTF. The CDR3 coding sequence is TGTGCCACCAGCAGAGATCTATCCGGGTCCAGCGGCTACACCTTC.

This chain connects TRBV5-1 to TRBJ2-5; TRBD2 might be the D (5 bases). V shed 4 bases and J shed 3 bases, with 13 bases lying between them. This CDR3 is 14 amino acids long. Germline loops: CDR1 SGHRS, CDR2 YFSETQ. DNA of the CDR3: TGCGCCAGCAGCACCGGATGGGGAGAAGAGACCCAGTACTTC. Encoded protein: CASSTGWGEETQYF.

This clonotype was counted only a few times. The chain recombines TRBV12-3 or TRBV12-4 with TRBJ2-7, with D possibly matching TRBD1 (5 bases). Trimming pared 3 bases from V and 3 bases from J, leaving 15 bases between. This CDR3 has 15 amino acids. Written as DNA, the CDR3 is TGTGCCAGCAGTTTCGGTTTAAGGGGTAACTACGAGCAGTACTTC. Translated, it gives CASSFGLRGNYEQYF.

The V and J genes are TRBV5-5 and TRBJ1-1; no firm D call. The CDR3 sequence is 14 residues long. V was cut by 2 bases and J by 5 bases, with 13 bases left in between. In germline, CDR1 is SGHKS, CDR2 YYEKEE (reference sequence). CDR3 nucleotide sequence: TGTGCCAGCAGCTTCCGCAGTCTGGGGACTGAAGCTTTCTTT. Translation: CASSFRSLGTEAFF.

This chain links TRBV5-1 with TRBJ1-1; a weak D match, TRBD1 (5 bases). CDR1 and CDR2 from the germline V gene are SGHRS and YFSETQ. Trimming took off 0 bases at V and 0 bases at J, with 9 bases between the two ends. The CDR3 is made up of 15 amino acids. The CDR3 region has the DNA TGCGCCAGCAGCTTGGCAGGGAATATGAACACTGAAGCTTTCTTT. Translation gives CASSLAGNMNTEAFF.

The chain carries TRBV28 and TRBJ1-6, with unresolved D. V gave up 6 bases and J gave up 6 bases, with 3 bases separating them. Looked up from germline, CDR1 is MDHEN and CDR2 is SYDVKM. The CDR3 runs to 11 residues. CDR3 loop: CASRSNSPLHF. CDR3 coding DNA: TGTGCCAGCAGAAGTAATTCACCCCTCCACTTT.

There are a few counts of this clonotype. This chain uses TRBV12-3 or TRBV12-4 with TRBJ1-1; D uncertain. With 3 bases removed from V and 7 bases from J, the gap between germline ends came to 6 bases. This CDR3 comprises 11 residues. The CDR3 spells CASSFVFEAFF. CDR3 bases: TGTGCCAGCAGTTTTGTGTTTGAAGCTTTCTTT.